One and the same sample provided the 2 T cell receptor beta chains below, sequenced in a study of cytotoxic CD8 clonotypes in ibrutinib-treated CLL. The repertoire was sequenced with immunoSEQ multiplex PCR; TCRdb's copy has only in-frame clones and lacks some. This table holds about 27,000 clones, about 70% found once. The sample here was PBMCs, taken after 24 months of ibrutinib treatment. These receptors came from a human donor with chronic lymphocytic leukemia.

The chain combines TRBV5-8 with TRBJ2-7; D may be TRBD2 (6 bases). V was trimmed by 5 bases and J by 6 bases, leaving 27 bases between them. Germline V gene data show CDR1 as SGHTS and CDR2 as YDEGEE. The CDR3 is 17 amino acids. The DNA for the CDR3 is TGTGCCAGCAGTCAATTGGTGCGGCGGGGAATTTGGCCCGAGCAGTACTTC. This sequence encodes CASSQLVRRGIWPEQYF.

V usage is TRBV19 and J usage is TRBJ2-7; D possibly corresponds to TRBD2 (6 bases). V was clipped by 5 bases and J by 5 bases, with 25 bases between them. This CDR3 spans 17 amino acids. Germline V gene lookup returns CDR1 LNHDA and CDR2 SQIVND (reference sequence). The CDR3 loop is CASSSGEGTGRANEQYF. Here the CDR3 DNA reads TGTGCCAGTAGTTCCGGAGAGGGTACCGGGAGAGCCAACGAGCAGTACTTC.